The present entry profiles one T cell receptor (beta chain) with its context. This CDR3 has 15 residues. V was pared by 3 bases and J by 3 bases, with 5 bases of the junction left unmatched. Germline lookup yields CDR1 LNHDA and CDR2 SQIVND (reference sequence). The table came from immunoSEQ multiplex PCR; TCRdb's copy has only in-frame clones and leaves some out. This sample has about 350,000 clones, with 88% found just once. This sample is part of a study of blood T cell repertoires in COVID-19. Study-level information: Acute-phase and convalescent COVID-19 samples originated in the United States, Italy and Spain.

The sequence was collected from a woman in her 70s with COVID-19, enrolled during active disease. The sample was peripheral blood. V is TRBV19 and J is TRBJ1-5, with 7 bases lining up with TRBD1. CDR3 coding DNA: TGTGCCAGTAGTATCATGACAGGGAACAATCAGCCCCAGCATTTT. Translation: CASSIMTGNNQPQHF.